The present T cell receptor (beta chain) was sequenced within a study of preoperative IRX-2 immunotherapy in early breast cancer. CDR3 size: 13 residues. Unmatched junction bases numbered 9, after V lost 6 bases and J lost 6 bases. CDR1 is GTSNPN, CDR2 SVGIG, per germline (reference sequence). As to treatment: preoperative locoregional IRX-2 cytokine immunotherapy. Samples came from a phase Ib trial of preoperative locoregional IRX-2 cytokine immunotherapy. The repertoire was sequenced with immunoSEQ multiplex PCR; TCRdb's copy has only in-frame clones and lacks some. The repertoire holds 35,000 to 45,000 clones, with roughly 80% as singletons.

This rearrangement joins TRBV30 to TRBJ1-1; 8 bases are shared with TRBD1. Sequencing was performed on tumor tissue, taken after IRX-2 immunotherapy. The receptor was derived from a human donor with breast cancer. Here the CDR3 DNA reads TGTGCCTGTACTATACAGGGGGTCCCTGAAGCTTTCTTT. This codes for CACTIQGVPEAFF.